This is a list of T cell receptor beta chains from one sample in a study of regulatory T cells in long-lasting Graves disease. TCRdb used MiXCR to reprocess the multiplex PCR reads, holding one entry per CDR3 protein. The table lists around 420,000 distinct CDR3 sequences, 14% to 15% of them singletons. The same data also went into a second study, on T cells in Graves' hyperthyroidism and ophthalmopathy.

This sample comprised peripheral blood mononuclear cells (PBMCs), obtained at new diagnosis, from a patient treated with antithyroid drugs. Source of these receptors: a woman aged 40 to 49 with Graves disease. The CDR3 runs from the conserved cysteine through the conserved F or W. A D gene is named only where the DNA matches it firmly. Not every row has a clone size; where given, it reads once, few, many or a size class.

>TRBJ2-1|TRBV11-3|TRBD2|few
CASSLKASGRSSYNEQFF
TGTGCCAGCAGCTTAAAGGCTAGCGGGAGGAGCTCCTACAATGAGCAGTTCTTC
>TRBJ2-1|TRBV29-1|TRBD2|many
CSVEGLSSGRAIGQFF
TGCAGCGTTGAAGGCCTATCTAGCGGGAGGGCCATTGGGCAGTTCTTC
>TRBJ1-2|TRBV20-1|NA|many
CSARDGGGADYGYTF
TGCAGTGCTAGAGATGGGGGGGGCGCAGACTATGGCTACACCTTC
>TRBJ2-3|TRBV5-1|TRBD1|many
CASSIRSVSGGAADTQYF
TGCGCCAGCAGCATACGATCTGTTTCAGGGGGCGCGGCAGATACGCAGTATTTT
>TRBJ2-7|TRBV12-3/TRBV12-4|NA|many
CASTQYPGAYEQYF
TGTGCCAGCACTCAATACCCGGGAGCCTACGAGCAGTACTTC
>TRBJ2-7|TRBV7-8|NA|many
CASSFGEANEQYF
TGTGCCAGCAGCTTTGGGGAGGCTAACGAGCAGTACTTC
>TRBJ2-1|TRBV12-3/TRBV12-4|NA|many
CASSETGNEQFF
TGTGCCAGCAGTGAAACTGGGAATGAGCAGTTCTTC
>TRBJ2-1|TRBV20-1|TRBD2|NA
CSADGLAGATYNEQFF
TGCAGTGCCGACGGACTAGCGGGAGCCACCTACAATGAGCAGTTCTTC
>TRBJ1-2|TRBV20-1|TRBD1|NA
CSAREAGGNGYTF
TGCAGTGCTAGAGAGGCAGGGGGAAATGGCTACACCTTC
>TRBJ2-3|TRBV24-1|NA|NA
CATSDPAKSTDTQYF
TGTGCCACCAGTGATCCGGCCAAGAGCACAGATACGCAGTATTTT
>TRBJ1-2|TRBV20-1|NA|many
CSADQATNYGYTF
TGCAGTGCTGACCAGGCGACTAACTATGGCTACACCTTC
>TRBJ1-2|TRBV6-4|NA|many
CASSDHGQHYGYTF
TGTGCCAGCAGTGACCACGGACAGCACTATGGCTACACCTTC
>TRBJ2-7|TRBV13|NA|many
CASSLGEAYEQYF
TGTGCCAGCAGCTTAGGCGAGGCCTACGAGCAGTACTTC
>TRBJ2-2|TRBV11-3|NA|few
CASSSQNTVRYGELFF
TGTGCCAGCAGCTCCCAAAATACAGTACGCTACGGGGAGCTGTTTTTT
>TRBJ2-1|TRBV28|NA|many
CASSSNLQRVLTYNEQFF
TGTGCCAGCAGCTCAAACCTCCAGAGGGTTTTAACCTACAATGAGCAGTTCTTC
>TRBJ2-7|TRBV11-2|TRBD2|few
CASSLELAVNYEQYF
TGTGCCAGCAGCTTAGAACTAGCGGTAAACTACGAGCAGTACTTC
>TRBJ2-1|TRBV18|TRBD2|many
CASSPAREGTNEQFF
TGTGCCAGCTCACCCGCGCGGGAGGGAACCAATGAGCAGTTCTTC
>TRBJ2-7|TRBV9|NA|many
CASSEPGQPPDF
TGTGCCAGCAGCGAGCCGGGACAACCTCCTGACTTC
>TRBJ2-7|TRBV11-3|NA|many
CASSLTRGGTYEQYF
TGTGCCAGCAGCTTAACGCGTGGGGGGACCTACGAGCAGTACTTC
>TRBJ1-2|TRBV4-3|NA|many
CASSPGPRHERGYTF
TGCGCCAGCAGCCCTGGCCCGCGCCACGAAAGGGGCTACACCTTC
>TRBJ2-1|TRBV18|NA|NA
CASSRQGLSRNNEQFF
TGTGCCAGCTCACGTCAGGGCTTAAGTCGCAACAATGAGCAGTTCTTC
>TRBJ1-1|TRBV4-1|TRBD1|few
CASSQVGGGMNTEAFF
TGCGCCAGCAGCCAAGTAGGGGGCGGTATGAACACTGAAGCTTTCTTT
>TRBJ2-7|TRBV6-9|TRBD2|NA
CASSSGTSGPHEQYF
TGTGCCAGCAGTTCTGGGACTAGCGGGCCCCACGAGCAGTACTTC
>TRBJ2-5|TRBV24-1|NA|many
CATSEYETQYF
TGTGCCACCAGTGAATACGAGACCCAGTACTTC
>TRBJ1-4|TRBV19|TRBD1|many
CASRPDRGKGEKLFF
TGTGCCAGTAGACCCGACAGGGGAAAGGGCGAAAAACTGTTTTTT
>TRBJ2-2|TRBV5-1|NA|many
CASSSRGMANTGELFF
TGCGCCAGCAGCTCCCGGGGGATGGCGAACACCGGGGAGCTGTTTTTT
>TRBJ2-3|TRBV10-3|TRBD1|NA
CAISERSGTGGMDTQYF
TGTGCCATCAGTGAGCGCTCCGGGACAGGGGGCATGGATACGCAGTATTTT
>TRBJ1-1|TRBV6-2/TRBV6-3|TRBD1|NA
CASSYNGQVGNMGNTEAFF
TGTGCCAGCAGTTACAACGGACAGGTTGGGAACATGGGGAACACTGAAGCTTTCTTT
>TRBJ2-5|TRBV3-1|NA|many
CASSPAGGEQETQYF
TGTGCCAGCAGCCCCGCGGGCGGGGAGCAAGAGACCCAGTACTTC
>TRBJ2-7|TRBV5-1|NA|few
CASSWARAGRLDEQYF
TGCGCCAGCAGCTGGGCCCGGGCCGGACGACTAGACGAGCAGTACTTC
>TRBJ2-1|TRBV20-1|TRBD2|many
CSARVTSGRLYEQFF
TGCAGTGCTAGAGTAACTAGCGGGAGGCTCTATGAGCAGTTCTTC
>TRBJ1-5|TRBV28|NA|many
CASSLFGLPQHF
TGTGCCAGCAGTTTATTTGGGTTGCCCCAGCATTTT
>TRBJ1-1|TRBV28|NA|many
CASSPATGGPGDTEAFF
TGTGCCAGCAGTCCGGCTACTGGGGGGCCGGGGGACACTGAAGCTTTCTTT
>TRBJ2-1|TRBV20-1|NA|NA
CSARALGGENPQNEQFF
TGCAGTGCTAGAGCCCTTGGGGGCGAAAATCCACAGAATGAGCAGTTCTTC
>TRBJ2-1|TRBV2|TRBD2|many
CASKRLAGVANEQFF
TGTGCCAGCAAGAGACTAGCGGGAGTGGCCAATGAGCAGTTCTTC
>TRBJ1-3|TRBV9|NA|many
CASSVVSSGNTIYF
TGTGCCAGCTCGGTGGTGAGCTCTGGAAACACCATATATTTT
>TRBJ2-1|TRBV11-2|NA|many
CASSFGVMVANEQFF
TGTGCCAGCAGCTTCGGGGTTATGGTGGCCAATGAGCAGTTCTTC
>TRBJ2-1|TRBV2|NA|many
CASSTQGYNEQFF
TGTGCCAGCAGTACACAGGGCTACAATGAGCAGTTCTTC
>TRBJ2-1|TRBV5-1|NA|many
CASSLDGSGGDEQFF
TGCGCCAGCAGCTTGGATGGTAGCGGAGGGGATGAGCAGTTCTTC
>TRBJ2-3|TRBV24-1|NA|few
CATSDIARSTDTQYF
TGTGCCACCAGTGACATAGCGAGGTCAACAGATACGCAGTATTTT
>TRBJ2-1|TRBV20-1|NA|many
CSAPQPPKWDEQFF
TGCAGTGCCCCCCAACCCCCCAAATGGGATGAGCAGTTCTTC
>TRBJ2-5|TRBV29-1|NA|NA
CSVVGETQYF
TGCAGCGTTGTAGGAGAGACCCAGTACTTC
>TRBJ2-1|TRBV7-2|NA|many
CASSIGPGEQFF
TGTGCCAGCAGCATTGGACCGGGGGAGCAGTTCTTC
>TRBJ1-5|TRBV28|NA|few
CASSRFGDQPQHF
TGTGCCAGCAGTCGGTTCGGGGATCAGCCCCAGCATTTT
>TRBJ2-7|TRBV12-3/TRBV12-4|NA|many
CASSLRWDYEQYF
TGTGCCAGCAGTTTACGTTGGGACTACGAGCAGTACTTC
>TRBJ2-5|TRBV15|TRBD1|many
CATSQGGQEETQYF
TGTGCCACTTCCCAAGGGGGACAGGAAGAGACCCAGTACTTC
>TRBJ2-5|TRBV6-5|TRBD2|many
CASSFGLDGTQYF
TGTGCCAGCAGTTTCGGACTAGACGGGACCCAGTACTTC
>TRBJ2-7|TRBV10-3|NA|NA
CAISGPNDEQYF
TGTGCCATCAGTGGTCCTAATGACGAGCAGTACTTC
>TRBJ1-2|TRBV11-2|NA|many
CASSSSGNYGYTF
TGTGCCAGCAGCTCCTCCGGGAACTATGGCTACACCTTC
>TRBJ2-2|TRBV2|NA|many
CASSDQGPNTGELFF
TGTGCCAGCAGTGATCAGGGGCCGAACACCGGGGAGCTGTTTTTT
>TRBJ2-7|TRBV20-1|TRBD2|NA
CSARDRLAVNSYEQYF
TGCAGTGCTAGAGATAGGCTAGCGGTAAACTCCTACGAGCAGTACTTC
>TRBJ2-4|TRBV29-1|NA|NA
CSVRDLKNIQYF
TGCAGCGTTCGGGACCTTAAAAACATTCAGTACTTC
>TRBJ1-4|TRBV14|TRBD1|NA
CASSRGTVSNEKLFF
TGTGCCAGCAGCCGAGGGACAGTCTCTAATGAAAAACTGTTTTTT
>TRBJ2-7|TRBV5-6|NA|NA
CASSLVALDEQYF
TGTGCCAGCAGCTTGGTAGCACTCGACGAGCAGTACTTC
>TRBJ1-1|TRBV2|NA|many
CARSQGNTEAFF
TGTGCCCGGTCACAGGGGAACACTGAAGCTTTCTTT
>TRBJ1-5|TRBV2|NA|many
CASIASRTQPQHF
TGTGCCAGCATTGCCTCTCGCACCCAGCCCCAGCATTTT
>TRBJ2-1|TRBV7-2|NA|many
CAGGAGVTYNEQFF
TGTGCAGGGGGGGCGGGAGTTACCTACAATGAGCAGTTCTTC
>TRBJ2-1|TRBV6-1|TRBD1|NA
CASSQTGPSYNEQFF
TGTGCCAGCAGTCAGACAGGGCCTTCCTACAATGAGCAGTTCTTC
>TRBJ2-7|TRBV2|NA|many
CASSGFISYEQYF
TGTGCCAGCAGTGGGTTCATCTCCTACGAGCAGTACTTC
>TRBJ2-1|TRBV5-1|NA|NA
CASSYTTLRSYNEQFF
TGCGCCAGCAGCTATACAACCCTACGCTCCTACAATGAGCAGTTCTTC